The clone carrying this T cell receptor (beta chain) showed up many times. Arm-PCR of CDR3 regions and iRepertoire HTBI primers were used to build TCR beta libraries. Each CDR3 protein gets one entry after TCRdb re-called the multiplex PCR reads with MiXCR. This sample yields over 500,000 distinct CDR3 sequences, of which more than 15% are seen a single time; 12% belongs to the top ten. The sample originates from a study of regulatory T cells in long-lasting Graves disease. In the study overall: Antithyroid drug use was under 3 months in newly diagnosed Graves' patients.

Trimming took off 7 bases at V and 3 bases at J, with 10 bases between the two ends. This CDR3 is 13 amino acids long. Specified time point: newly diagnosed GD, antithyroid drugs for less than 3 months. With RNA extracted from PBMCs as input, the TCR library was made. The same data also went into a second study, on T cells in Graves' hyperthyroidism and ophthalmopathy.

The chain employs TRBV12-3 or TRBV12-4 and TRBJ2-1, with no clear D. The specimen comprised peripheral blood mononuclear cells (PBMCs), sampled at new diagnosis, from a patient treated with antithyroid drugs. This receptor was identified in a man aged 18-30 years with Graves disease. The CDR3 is CASTLTIYNEQFF. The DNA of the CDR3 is TGTGCCAGCACCCTGACGATCTACAATGAGCAGTTCTTC.